This TCR beta chain was recovered during a study of radiotherapy plus CTLA-4 blockade in lung cancer. This clone has just a few counts. CDR3 length: 12 amino acids. CDR1 is LGHNA, CDR2 YNFKEQ, per germline. V lost 6 bases, J lost 2 bases, and 8 bases lay in between. TCRdb's copy holds only in-frame clones and misses some; the assay was immunoSEQ multiplex PCR. The table lists some 66,000 clones, around 83% of them singletons, with approximately 4.1% in the top ten. This clonotype was sampled from a human donor with non-small cell lung cancer who had a partial response to radiotherapy plus ipilimumab. Sequences were derived from peripheral blood, sampled from a patient treated with radiotherapy plus ipilimumab. V and J are TRBV4-2 and TRBJ2-7, with D perhaps TRBD1 (5 bases). CDR3 protein: CASRGQTYEQYF. The DNA for the CDR3 is TGTGCCAGCAGGGGGCAGACCTACGAGCAGTACTTC.